Below, 30 T cell receptor beta chains from the same sample are listed, as sequenced in a study of blood T cell repertoires in COVID-19. Assay used: immunoSEQ multiplex PCR; TCRdb lists only in-frame clones, some missing. This sample has roughly 230,000 clones, with about 88% found just once. The sequenced sample was peripheral blood. The receptors stem from a woman aged 40 to 50 who had recovered from COVID-19.

The gene calls are TRBV28 and TRBJ1-5; 8 bases are a match to TRBD1. Germline CDR1 MDHEN, CDR2 SYDVKM. This CDR3 is 15 amino acids long. With V trimmed by 6 bases and J by 6 bases, 10 bases remained unmatched. CDR3 residues: CASRGQGSLFQPQHF. The DNA for the CDR3 is TGTGCCAGCAGAGGACAGGGTTCGCTTTTTCAGCCCCAGCATTTT.

This clone was counted between two and nine times. This chain links TRBV6-5 with TRBJ2-2; D remains unclear. V lost 2 bases, J lost 6 bases, and 10 bases lay in between. Germline V lookup: CDR1 MNHEY, CDR2 SVGAGI. CDR3 length: 14 amino acids. CDR3 nucleotides: TGTGCCAGCAGTTACAGTACTGGTGCCGGGGAGCTGTTTTTT. Its protein product is CASSYSTGAGELFF.

The sample holds one count of this clone. This rearrangement joins TRBV4-1 to TRBJ2-7; D perhaps matches TRBD2 (6 bases). This CDR3 has 14 amino acids. V lost 1 base, J lost 3 bases, and 10 bases lay in between. CDR1 is MGHRA, CDR2 YSYEKL, per germline. The CDR3: CASSQARGSYEQYF. The CDR3 region has the DNA TGCGCCAGCAGCCAAGCCCGGGGGAGCTACGAGCAGTACTTC.

This clone is a singleton in its sample. The chain combines TRBV6-1 with TRBJ2-2; no firm D call. V lost 6 bases to trimming and J lost 1 base, with 9 bases between them. CDR1 MNHNS and CDR2 SASEGT come from the germline V gene. The CDR3 sequence is 14 residues long. This CDR3 is CASSKPENTGELFF. In nucleotides, the CDR3 is TGTGCCAGCAGCAAACCAGAGAACACCGGGGAGCTGTTTTTT.

The chain recombines TRBV28 with TRBJ1-4; D might be TRBD1 (5 bases). V shed 4 bases and J shed 1 base, with 13 bases lying between them. CDR3 length: 16 amino acids. Germline values: CDR1 MDHEN, CDR2 SYDVKM. CDR3 nucleotide sequence: TGTGCCAGCAGTTGGGGTACGGGGGGAACTAATGAAAAACTGTTTTTT. This gives the protein CASSWGTGGTNEKLFF. Full variable domain (missing parts from reference TRBV28 and TRBJ1-4): DVKVTQSSRYLVKRTGEKVFLECVQDMDHENMFWYRQDPGLGLRLIYFSYDVKMKEKGDIPEGYSVSREKKERFSLILESASTNQTSMYLCASSWGTGGTNEKLFFGSGTQLSVL.

The chain is built from TRBV11-2 and TRBJ2-3, with 14 bases fitting TRBD2. The CDR3 is 16 amino acids. V lost 5 bases, J lost 1 base, and 2 bases stayed unmatched. Germline assignment: CDR1 SGHAT and CDR2 FQNNGV. The CDR3 DNA is TGTGCCAGCAGCCCGGGACTAGCGGGGGGCACAGATACGCAGTATTTT. Translating gives CASSPGLAGGTDTQYF.

The chain uses TRBV11-2 and TRBJ1-4; D is unclear. The CDR3 is made up of 11 amino acids. V lost 5 bases to trimming and J lost 5 bases, with 3 bases between them. Germline V gene data show CDR1 as SGHAT and CDR2 as FQNNGV. CDR3 region: CASSPNEKLFF. The CDR3 DNA reads TGTGCCAGCAGCCCAAATGAAAAACTGTTTTTT. Together with reference TRBV11-2 and TRBJ1-4, the CDR3 gives the full variable domain: EAGVAQSPRYKIIEKRQSVAFWCNPISGHATLYWYQQILGQGPKLLIQFQNNGVVDDSQLPKDRFSAERLKGVDSTLKIQPAKLEDSAVYLCASSPNEKLFFGSGTQLSVL.

In DNA form, the CDR3 reads TGTGCCAGTACCCCCGGAGGGCATCGCAATCAGCCCCAGCATTTT. Protein: CASTPGGHRNQPQHF. The chain has TRBV19 and TRBJ1-5; D ambiguous. The V end lost 7 bases, the J end lost 2 bases, and 15 bases lay between the germline ends. CDR3 size: 15 residues. Germline V gene data show CDR1 as LNHDA and CDR2 as SQIVND (reference sequence). The variable domain in full, with the rest retrieved from reference TRBV19 and TRBJ1-5, is DGGITQSPKYLFRKEGQNVTLSCEQNLNHDAMYWYRQDPGQGLRLIYYSQIVNDFQKGDIAEGYSVSREKKESFPLTVTSAQKNPTAFYLCASTPGGHRNQPQHFGDGTRLSIL.

This clone was seen only a few times. V usage is TRBV18 and J usage is TRBJ1-5, with D unresolved. V lost 2 bases and J lost 5, with 7 bases in between. Germline V gene sequence: CDR1 KGHSH, CDR2 LQKENI. This CDR3 region has 13 residues. The CDR3, as DNA: TGTGCCAGCTCACCAAACCGAGATCAGCCCCAGCATTTT. Encoded protein: CASSPNRDQPQHF.

The rearrangement uses TRBV12-3 or TRBV12-4 and TRBJ2-7; 7 bases are shared with TRBD2. The CDR3 covers 13 residues. V dropped 5 bases and J dropped 6; count of bases not matched to a gene: 7. CDR3 sequence (DNA): TGTGCCAGCAGTCGCCGGGAGGCGGGCGAGCAGTACTTC. Amino acid sequence: CASSRREAGEQYF.

The chain joins TRBV29-1 to TRBJ1-1; no firm D call. V lost 3 bases to trimming and J lost 0 bases, with 8 bases between them. The CDR3 extends over 13 amino acids. In germline, CDR1 is SQVTM, CDR2 ANQGSEA. The CDR3: CSVESHLNTEAFF. The CDR3, as DNA: TGCAGCGTTGAGTCACACCTGAACACTGAAGCTTTCTTT.

The chain carries TRBV7-2 and TRBJ1-5, with TRBD1 matching over 7 bases. Trimming took 2 bases from V and 4 from J; bases not matched to a gene: 5. CDR3 length: 15 residues. In germline, CDR1 is SGHTA, CDR2 FQGNSA. The CDR3 sequence: CASSLTGVPNQPQHF. CDR3 sequence (DNA): TGTGCCAGCAGCTTAACAGGGGTCCCTAATCAGCCCCAGCATTTT.

V gene TRBV24-1 combines with J gene TRBJ1-2; D is undetermined. Germline CDR1 and CDR2: KGHDR and SFDVKD. V lost 4 bases, J lost 3 bases, and 14 bases lay in between. The CDR3 contains 15 residues. The CDR3 coding sequence is TGTGCCACCAGTGACAAGACCGCTCAGGACTATGGCTACACCTTC. It specifies CATSDKTAQDYGYTF.

The chain is built from TRBV18 and TRBJ1-1; maybe TRBD1 (5 bases). Trimming removed 4 bases at V and 3 bases at J, with 9 bases between. Germline CDR1 is KGHSH and CDR2 is LQKENI. The length of the CDR3 is 13 residues. CDR3 protein: CASSQGLDTEAFF. The CDR3 DNA is TGTGCCAGCTCACAGGGGTTGGACACTGAAGCTTTCTTT. The complete variable domain, with remaining parts taken from reference TRBV18 and TRBJ1-1, reads NAGVMQNPRHLVRRRGQEARLRCSPMKGHSHVYWYRQLPEEGLKFMVYLQKENIIDESGMPKERFSAEFPKEGPSILRIQQVVRGDSAAYFCASSQGLDTEAFFGQGTRLTVV.

In its sample, this clone was seen once. This chain joins TRBV28 and TRBJ1-4; TRBD1 matches 7 bases. Germline V gene lookup returns CDR1 MDHEN and CDR2 SYDVKM. J lost 4 bases, V lost 8 bases, and 4 bases had no gene match. There are 13 residues in the CDR3. CDR3 loop: CASGTVVNEKLFF. CDR3 bases: TGTGCCAGCGGGACAGTCGTTAATGAAAAACTGTTTTTT.

This clone was detected only once. V gene TRBV19 combines with J gene TRBJ2-7; D is possibly TRBD1 (5 bases). CDR3 length: 14 amino acids. From germline, CDR1 is LNHDA and CDR2 SQIVND (reference sequence). The V and J ends lost 3 bases and 5 bases respectively, with 14 bases between them. The CDR3 DNA follows: TGTGCCAGTAGTATTGGTGACAGCACGCACGAGCAGTACTTC. Protein product: CASSIGDSTHEQYF.

This clone was counted between two and nine times. The chain recombines TRBV19 with TRBJ2-3; D is uncertain. The CDR3 loop spans 14 amino acids. Germline V CDR1 and CDR2: LNHDA, SQIVND (reference sequence). The germline V and J ends were trimmed by 6 bases and 2 bases, with 12 bases remaining between them. Here the CDR3 reads CASSRLEITDTQYF. CDR3 in DNA: TGTGCCAGTAGCCGATTAGAAATCACAGATACGCAGTATTTT.

J is TRBJ2-5 and V is TRBV28, with 7 bases matching TRBD1. The CDR3 is made up of 13 amino acids. Germline V gene sequence: CDR1 MDHEN, CDR2 SYDVKM. Trimming took 6 bases from V and 5 from J; bases not matched to a gene: 6. The CDR3 is CASSRQGGETQYF. CDR3 DNA: TGTGCCAGCAGCCGACAGGGCGGCGAGACCCAGTACTTC. The full variable domain, rest sourced from reference TRBV28 and TRBJ2-5, is DVKVTQSSRYLVKRTGEKVFLECVQDMDHENMFWYRQDPGLGLRLIYFSYDVKMKEKGDIPEGYSVSREKKERFSLILESASTNQTSMYLCASSRQGGETQYFGPGTRLLVL.

Worth noting for this clone: Other DNA sequences in this sample translate to the same CDR3. This chain uses TRBV7-3 with TRBJ2-2; D may be TRBD2 (5 bases). V was shortened by 5 bases and J by 3 bases, with 10 bases between the two germline ends. This CDR3 is built from 14 residues. The germline V gene encodes CDR1 SGHTA and CDR2 FQGTGA. The CDR3 DNA follows: TGTGCCAGCAGCGCCGCGGGCGACACCGGGGAGCTGTTTTTT. It yields the protein CASSAAGDTGELFF.

This clone is a singleton in its sample. V is TRBV28 and J is TRBJ2-3; TRBD2 agrees at 13 bases. Germline trimming cut 6 bases from V and 2 bases from J; bases unmatched to any gene: 5. Per germline, CDR1 MDHEN and CDR2 SYDVKM. The CDR3 extends over 16 amino acids. Here the CDR3 DNA reads TGTGCCAGCAGCCCGGGACTAGCGGGGATCACAGATACGCAGTATTTT. Protein sequence: CASSPGLAGITDTQYF.

J is TRBJ2-4 and V is TRBV7-2; a weak D match, TRBD1 (6 bases). Deletions cut 1 base from V and 10 bases from J, with 11 bases between. This CDR3 is 13 amino acids long. CDR1 is SGHTA, CDR2 FQGNSA, per germline. CDR3 region: CASSLGTEGIQYF. The CDR3 DNA reads as TGTGCCAGCAGCTTAGGGACAGAGGGGATTCAGTACTTC.

CDR3 nucleotides: TGTGCCAGTAGTATGGGCCGGGAGTACGAGCAGTACTTC. Its translation: CASSMGREYEQYF. V usage is TRBV19 and J usage is TRBJ2-7, with TRBD2 as a possible D gene (6 bases). The CDR3 contains 13 residues. In germline, CDR1 is LNHDA, CDR2 SQIVND (reference sequence). Trimming stripped 3 bases from V and 4 bases from J, with 10 bases between.

The chain joins TRBV9 to TRBJ1-6; D not resolved. CDR1 is SGDLS, CDR2 YYNGEE, per germline. Trimming shortened V by 3 bases and J by 5 bases, and 27 bases separated the two germline ends. This CDR3 region has 20 residues. The CDR3 DNA is TGTGCCAGCAGCGCCGGACGACCGACCGGGGTTAGTACTAATAATTCACCCCTCCACTTT. It is translated as CASSAGRPTGVSTNNSPLHF.

The chain employs TRBV9 and TRBJ1-4; no firm D call. The V gene lost 0 bases and the J gene lost 8 bases, with 14 bases spanning the gap. CDR3 length equals 15 residues. CDR1 is SGDLS, CDR2 YYNGEE, per germline. The CDR3 here is CASSVADGSGEKLFF. The CDR3, as DNA: TGTGCCAGCAGCGTAGCTGATGGCTCCGGGGAAAAACTGTTTTTT. Drawing the rest from reference TRBV9 and TRBJ1-4, the complete variable domain is DSGVTQTPKHLITATGQRVTLRCSPRSGDLSVYWYQQSLDQGLQFLIQYYNGEERAKGNILERFSAQQFPDLHSELNLSSLELGDSALYFCASSVADGSGEKLFFGSGTQLSVL.

CDR3 sequence (DNA): TGTGCCAGCAGTAGAGTGCCAGATACGCAGTATTTT. Its translation: CASSRVPDTQYF. This chain joins TRBV7-2 and TRBJ2-3; no definite D call. With 6 bases removed from V and 4 bases from J, the gap between germline ends came to 8 bases. CDR1 and CDR2 (germline): SGHTA, FQGNSA. The CDR3 length is 12 residues.

This sequence joins TRBV11-2 and TRBJ2-5; TRBD1 agrees at 8 bases. The length of the CDR3 is 17 residues. The ends lost 5 bases at V and 5 bases at J; junction bases unmatched: 16. The V gene's germline CDR1 is SGHAT and CDR2 FQNNGV. In nucleotides, the CDR3 is TGTGCCAGCAGCCGAACCCTCCCAGGGGGCGGAGAGGAGACCCAGTACTTC. This codes for CASSRTLPGGGEETQYF.

This CDR3 is CASSAGTSSYNEQFF. CDR3 DNA: TGTGCCAGCAGCGCGGGCACTAGCAGTTACAATGAGCAGTTCTTC. The chain joins TRBV7-6 to TRBJ2-1; D possibly corresponds to TRBD2 (6 bases). The V gene lost 5 bases and the J gene lost 4 bases, with 15 bases spanning the gap. This CDR3 region has 15 residues. The germline V gene encodes CDR1 SGHVS and CDR2 FNYEAQ.

This rearrangement joins TRBV6-4 to TRBJ2-1; 11 nucleotides align to TRBD2. The ends lost 5 bases at V and 4 bases at J; junction bases unmatched: 4. Per germline, CDR1 MRHNA and CDR2 SNTAGT. There are 15 residues in the CDR3. CDR3 protein: CASSQTSGGYNEQFF. For the CDR3, the DNA is TGTGCCAGCAGTCAAACTAGCGGGGGTTACAATGAGCAGTTCTTC.

This sequence joins TRBV6-5 and TRBJ2-2, with 11 bases fitting TRBD1. V shed 10 bases and J 5 bases; nucleotides not matched to a gene: 6. Per germline, CDR1 MNHEY and CDR2 SVGAGI. The CDR3 is 14 residues long. The CDR3: CATTGTGGTGELFF. In DNA, the CDR3 is TGTGCCACCACCGGGACAGGGGGGACCGGGGAGCTGTTTTTT.

There are a few counts of this clone. The V and J genes are TRBV28 and TRBJ1-1; TRBD1 agrees at 8 bases. J gave up 4 bases and V 6 bases, and 4 bases lay outside the gene matches. This CDR3 has 13 residues. The germline gives CDR1 MDHEN, CDR2 SYDVKM. CDR3 sequence reads: CASRGTGFTEAFF. The CDR3 DNA reads as TGTGCCAGCAGAGGGACAGGCTTCACTGAAGCTTTCTTT.